This T cell receptor (beta chain) stems from a study of cytomegalovirus exposure and HLA in healthy donors. The study, taken as a whole, reports: In a later analysis, across HLA loci, associated TCR counts were highest for DRB1, lowest for HLA-C.

PCR primers comprised 60 Vbeta and 13 Jbeta primers. Sequencing used immunoSEQ multiplex PCR; TCRdb keeps in-frame clones, though not all of them. The sample carries approximately 110,000 clones, approximately 80% recorded once. Comment on this clone: Its antigen is unknown.

The CDR3 contains 14 residues. Trimming cost V 4 bases and J 2 bases, with 10 bases left between them. The germline CDR1 and CDR2 sequences are MNHEY and SVGAGI. The source is a man younger than 45 in good health and CMV-seronegative. Sample: PBMCs. V gene TRBV6-5 combines with J gene TRBJ2-3, with D unresolved. The CDR3 DNA is TGTGCCAGCAGTTTCAAGCCCTCCACAGATACGCAGTATTTT. Its protein is CASSFKPSTDTQYF.